The clone carrying this T cell receptor beta chain came up many times. Its cognate antigen is unknown. Per the original data handling: What underpinned the distant-metastasis classifier for papillary thyroid cancer was the set of CDR3 differences across clinicopathological groups. TCRdb redid the clone calls on the PCR reads using MiXCR. It is TCRdb's table, rather than the study itself, that gives the V and J calls and clone size. This sample has about 25,000 clones, with roughly a fifth found just once. Patients underwent thyroid surgery, and none had received any treatment before it. The entry originates in a study of metastatic and nonmetastatic thyroid tumors. Study conclusions and caveats: A significant increase in TCR beta diversity was reportedly seen in malignant thyroid tumors relative to benign nodules, in blood and tumor.

The sequence came from a female donor with papillary thyroid cancer or a benign thyroid nodule (not recorded which). Some clones in this sample may be carry-over from other donors' samples. Sequenced input: blood.

CDR3 sequence (DNA): TGCGCCAGCAGCCACTTCGGAAAGGTCTATGGCTACACCTTC. Its translation: CASSHFGKVYGYTF. The J gene is TRBJ1-2, the V gene TRBV4-1; D is uncertain. The V and J ends lost 3 bases and 4 bases respectively, with 12 bases between them. This CDR3 spans 14 amino acids. Germline CDR1 reads MGHRA; CDR2 reads YSYEKL.